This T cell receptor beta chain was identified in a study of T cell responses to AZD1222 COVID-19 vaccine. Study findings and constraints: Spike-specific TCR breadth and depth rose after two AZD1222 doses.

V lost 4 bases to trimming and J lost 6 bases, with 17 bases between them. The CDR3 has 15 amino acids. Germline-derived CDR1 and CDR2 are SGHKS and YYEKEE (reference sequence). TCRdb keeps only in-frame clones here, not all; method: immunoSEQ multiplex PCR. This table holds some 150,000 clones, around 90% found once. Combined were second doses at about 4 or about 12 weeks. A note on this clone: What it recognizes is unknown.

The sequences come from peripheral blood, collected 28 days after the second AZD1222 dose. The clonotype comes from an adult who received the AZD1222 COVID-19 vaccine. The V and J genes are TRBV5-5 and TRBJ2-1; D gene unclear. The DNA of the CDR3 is TGTGCCAGCAGCCCCCTTGGCAGTAGACTCAATGAGCAGTTCTTC. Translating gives CASSPLGSRLNEQFF.